The present T cell receptor (beta chain) was sequenced within a study of T-cell memory formation after mild COVID-19. Trimming shortened V by 7 bases and J by 1 base, and 11 bases separated the two germline ends. This CDR3 has 14 amino acids. Germline V gene sequence: CDR1 LGHNT, CDR2 FRNRAP. TCRdb re-called the 5' RACE reads through MiXCR, storing one row per CDR3 protein. This table has about 400,000 distinct CDR3 sequences, roughly 15% appearing once. This receptor was taken from a young man who had mild COVID-19 (a few samples of this study predate the infection). Cell type and time point are not known. The J gene is TRBJ1-3, the V gene TRBV12-5; no firm D call. The sequencing sample was made of PBMCs or a T cell subset sorted from them (not recorded which). In DNA form, the CDR3 reads TGTGCTAGTGCTGGGTTCGGGTCTGGAAACACCATATATTTT. It is translated as CASAGFGSGNTIYF.